This T cell receptor (beta chain) was profiled in a study of regulatory T cells in long-lasting Graves disease. Study-level findings and limits: Newly diagnosed Graves' patients had higher TCR diversity than persistent ones. Examination was confined to peripheral blood, excluding thyroid tissue.

This clonotype was seen ten or more times. The antigen remains undetermined. TCR beta libraries were built with iRepertoire HTBI primers and Arm-PCR of CDR3 regions. In the study's own analysis: The samples yielded some 62 TRBV and more than twelve TRBJ segments. TCRdb ran MiXCR on the multiplex PCR reads and lists one entry per CDR3 protein. The V and J calls reflect TCRdb's pipeline rather than the authors' work. Among about 460,000 distinct CDR3 sequences listed, about 20% were seen once. The sample's time point: persistent/refractory GD, antithyroid drugs over 5 years with positive TRAb. From RNA extracted from PBMCs, the TCR library was made. The germline V and J ends were trimmed by 3 bases and 5 bases, with 5 bases remaining between them. Germline-derived CDR1 and CDR2 are LGHNT and FRNRAP. The CDR3 contains 11 residues.

This specimen was peripheral blood mononuclear cells (PBMCs), taken when the disease was refractory, from a patient treated with antithyroid drugs. V gene TRBV12-5 combines with J gene TRBJ2-7; the D is unclear. This clonotype was sampled from a female donor with Graves disease. The CDR3, as DNA: TGTGCTAGTGGTTTTTACCACGAGCAGTACTTC. Translated: CASGFYHEQYF. The whole variable domain, remainder taken from reference TRBV12-5 and TRBJ2-7, is DARVTQTPRHKVTEMGQEVTMRCQPILGHNTVFWYRQTMMQGLELLAYFRNRAPLDDSGMPKDRFSAEMPDATLATLKIQPSEPRDSAVYFCASGFYHEQYFGPGTRLTVT.